Shown below are 25 T cell receptor beta chains from a single sample sequenced in a study of shared clonotypes between healthy human individuals. Sequencing used immunoSEQ multiplex PCR; TCRdb keeps in-frame clones, though not all of them. The sample has 1,400,000 or so clones; approximately 98.5% are singletons. The sequenced material came from naive CD4+ T cells sorted from blood. Subset described: CD45RA+ positively selected. The receptors were sampled from a man aged 25 to 40 in good health.

CDR3 in DNA: TGTGCCACCAGCAGAGATGAACTCGGACAGGGCTACGAGCAGTACTTC. The encoded protein is CATSRDELGQGYEQYF. The chain employs TRBV15 and TRBJ2-7; 8 bases fit TRBD1. Germline V gene data show CDR1 as LNHNV and CDR2 as YYDKDF (reference sequence). V lost 0 bases to trimming and J lost 3 bases; unmatched junction nucleotides: 7. The CDR3 has 16 residues.

V gene TRBV14 combines with J gene TRBJ2-1, with D maybe TRBD2 (6 bases). This CDR3 spans 14 amino acids. Trimming cost V 0 bases and J 11 bases, with 14 bases left between them. Germline V gene data show CDR1 as SGHDN and CDR2 as FVKESK. CDR3 in DNA: TGTGCCAGCAGCCAAGATCGGCGGCGGGGAAAGCAGTTCTTC. Protein product: CASSQDRRRGKQFF.

This sequence joins TRBV5-8 and TRBJ1-5; D gene ambiguous. The CDR3 is 12 amino acids. V lost 4 bases, J lost 5 bases, and 7 bases lay in between. Germline values: CDR1 SGHTS, CDR2 YDEGEE. CDR3 protein: CASSLADQPQHF. DNA of the CDR3: TGTGCCAGCAGCCTAGCCGATCAGCCCCAGCATTTT.

The rearrangement uses TRBV7-9 and TRBJ1-5, with D tentatively TRBD1 (6 bases). V was cut by 3 bases and J by 7 bases, with 16 bases left in between. Per germline, CDR1 SEHNR and CDR2 FQNEAQ (reference sequence). This CDR3 spans 15 amino acids. Here the CDR3 DNA reads TGTGCCAGCAGCTTGGGAAGGGGGTTCGGGCAGCCCCAGCATTTT. Translation gives CASSLGRGFGQPQHF.

The rearrangement uses TRBV7-3 and TRBJ2-1, with 9 bases that match TRBD2. J lost 4 bases, V lost 5 bases, and 15 bases had no gene match. Germline assignment: CDR1 SGHTA and CDR2 FQGTGA. The CDR3 is 18 residues long. CDR3 sequence reads: CASSPLSVAGEGYNEQFF. CDR3 nucleotide sequence: TGTGCCAGCAGCCCGTTGTCGGTAGCGGGAGAAGGTTACAATGAGCAGTTCTTC.

The chain combines TRBV7-2 with TRBJ2-2, with TRBD2 as a possible D gene (6 bases). CDR1 and CDR2 from the germline V gene are SGHTA and FQGNSA. The ends were cut back, 5 bases at V and 4 bases at J, with 11 bases in the middle. This CDR3 is 14 amino acids long. The CDR3 region has the DNA TGTGCCAGCAGCCCAGGGAGGTTCACCGGGGAGCTGTTTTTT. This translates into CASSPGRFTGELFF.

This rearrangement joins TRBV27 to TRBJ2-5; 7 bases agree with TRBD1. CDR1 is MNHEY and CDR2 is SMNVEV in the germline V gene (reference sequence). CDR3 length: 15 amino acids. V lost 3 bases and J lost 5; bases outside the gene matches: 9. CDR3 residues: CASSLWLGGAETQYF. The DNA of the CDR3 is TGTGCCAGCAGTTTGTGGTTAGGGGGCGCGGAGACCCAGTACTTC.

This chain uses TRBV5-4 with TRBJ2-7; D possibly corresponds to TRBD2 (6 bases). Germline CDR1 and CDR2: SGHNT and YYREEE (reference sequence). Trimming pared 6 bases from V and 0 bases from J, leaving 22 bases between. The CDR3 runs 17 residues. CDR3 protein: CASTREPGLDSSYEQYF. The DNA for the CDR3 is TGTGCCAGCACCAGAGAACCGGGACTTGATTCCTCCTACGAGCAGTACTTC.

The V gene is TRBV29-1, the J gene TRBJ1-4; D possibly corresponds to TRBD1 (6 bases). The V end lost 4 bases, the J end lost 3 bases, and 9 bases lay between the germline ends. The CDR3 contains 13 residues. CDR1 and CDR2 (germline): SQVTM, ANQGSEA. CDR3: CSVGGGPNEKLFF. In DNA, the CDR3 is TGCAGCGTTGGTGGGGGGCCTAATGAAAAACTGTTTTTT.

This chain links TRBV9 with TRBJ2-1; D gene uncertain. The CDR3 is 16 amino acids. Germline V gives CDR1 SGDLS, CDR2 YYNGEE. Trimming pared 3 bases from V and 0 bases from J, leaving 13 bases between. The CDR3 sequence is CASSEGGTYSYNEQFF. The DNA of the CDR3 is TGTGCCAGCAGCGAGGGTGGCACCTACTCCTACAATGAGCAGTTCTTC.

This chain links TRBV10-3 with TRBJ2-7, with unresolved D. V lost 4 bases and J lost 0, with 16 bases in between. Germline lookup yields CDR1 ENHRY and CDR2 SYGVKD. This CDR3 comprises 16 residues. The CDR3 nucleotides read TGTGCCATCAGTGTTTATGCCTCATCAACCTCCTACGAGCAGTACTTC. Translation gives CAISVYASSTSYEQYF.

This chain links TRBV7-9 with TRBJ2-7, with 13 nucleotides matching TRBD2. The CDR3 spans 13 residues. The V gene's germline CDR1 is SEHNR and CDR2 FQNEAQ (reference sequence). V shed 3 bases and J 7 bases; nucleotides not matched to a gene: 0. DNA of the CDR3: TGTGCCAGCAGCTTGGGACTAGCGGGGGAGCAGTACTTC. This codes for CASSLGLAGEQYF.

This clone has just one count. The J gene is TRBJ2-7, the V gene TRBV6-5; D is perhaps TRBD2 (6 bases). The CDR3 is 15 amino acids. V lost 2 bases, J lost 3 bases, and 14 bases lay in between. CDR1 is MNHEY, CDR2 SVGAGI, per germline. CDR3 residues: CASSYDPQGGYEQYF. CDR3 nucleotides: TGTGCCAGCAGTTACGATCCGCAGGGAGGCTACGAGCAGTACTTC.

This chain connects TRBV5-1 to TRBJ1-2; D gene unclear. This CDR3 is 16 amino acids long. V shed 0 bases and J shed 7 bases, with 19 bases lying between them. The germline gives CDR1 SGHRS, CDR2 YFSETQ. CDR3 in DNA: TGCGCCAGCAGCTTGGAGAACGGCGTCGGAGGATTTGGCTACACCTTC. Its protein product is CASSLENGVGGFGYTF.

The chain is built from TRBV5-1 and TRBJ2-1; TRBD2 might be the D (6 bases). The CDR3 length is 14 residues. Germline values: CDR1 SGHRS, CDR2 YFSETQ. V was pared by 1 base and J by 8 bases, with 13 bases between. The CDR3 is CASSLRDGRHEQFF. CDR3 nucleotides: TGCGCCAGCAGCTTGCGTGACGGGAGACATGAGCAGTTCTTC.

The genes are TRBV11-2 and TRBJ1-3; D gene unclear. The CDR3 length is 14 residues. V was shortened by 0 bases and J by 4 bases, with 7 bases between the two germline ends. The germline gives CDR1 SGHAT, CDR2 FQNNGV. The CDR3 is CASSLDRRGNTIYF. As DNA, the CDR3 is TGTGCCAGCAGCTTAGATCGTCGGGGAAACACCATATATTTT.

The CDR3 DNA reads as TGCGCCAGCAGCCTGAGGTCGGCAGGGGACTATGGCTACACCTTC. Its protein is CASSLRSAGDYGYTF. The V gene is TRBV5-1, the J gene TRBJ1-2, with D perhaps TRBD1 (6 bases). Trimming took 4 bases from V and 3 from J, leaving 16 bases between them. The CDR3 has 15 residues. Germline values: CDR1 SGHRS, CDR2 YFSETQ.

The chain carries TRBV4-1 and TRBJ1-1; D gene unclear. This CDR3 is 16 amino acids long. Germline CDR1 is MGHRA and CDR2 is YSYEKL. With 1 base removed from V and 0 bases from J, the gap between germline ends came to 12 bases. DNA of the CDR3: TGCGCCAGCAGCCAAGGCGGCGAGACCTTGAACACTGAAGCTTTCTTT. Its translation is CASSQGGETLNTEAFF.

The rearrangement uses TRBV19 and TRBJ1-5; D is undetermined. Trimming took off 8 bases at V and 0 bases at J, with 14 bases between the two ends. Germline V CDR1 and CDR2: LNHDA, SQIVND (reference sequence). The length of the CDR3 is 15 residues. CDR3 nucleotides: TGTGCCAGTTCGGTCCCTCCGCATAGCAATCAGCCCCAGCATTTT. It codes for CASSVPPHSNQPQHF.

V and J are TRBV27 and TRBJ2-7; TRBD2 matches at 10 bases. Germline CDR1 and CDR2: MNHEY and SMNVEV (reference sequence). The CDR3 consists of 14 residues. The V segment lost 5 bases and the J segment 3 bases; nucleotides outside the gene matches: 4. CDR3 sequence: CASSLAGAGYEQYF. For the CDR3, the DNA is TGTGCCAGCAGTCTAGCGGGAGCGGGCTACGAGCAGTACTTC.

The rearrangement uses TRBV9 and TRBJ2-3; D remains ambiguous. V gave up 3 bases and J gave up 4 bases, with 12 bases separating them. The V gene's germline CDR1 is SGDLS and CDR2 YYNGEE. The CDR3 runs to 14 residues. CDR3 residues: CASSERQVADTQYF. In DNA, the CDR3 is TGTGCCAGCAGCGAAAGACAAGTCGCAGATACGCAGTATTTT.

The rearrangement joins TRBV4-2 to TRBJ2-2, with 11 bases matching TRBD2. V lost 4 bases, J lost 0 bases, and 10 bases stayed unmatched. Looked up from germline, CDR1 is LGHNA and CDR2 is YNFKEQ. The CDR3 has 19 amino acids. The CDR3 sequence is CASSPRGTSGPANTGELFF. CDR3 bases: TGTGCCAGCAGCCCGCGGGGGACTAGCGGACCCGCGAACACCGGGGAGCTGTTTTTT.

J is TRBJ2-1 and V is TRBV5-1; 10 bases agree with TRBD1. In germline, CDR1 is SGHRS, CDR2 YFSETQ. The CDR3 has 16 amino acids. V shed 4 bases, J shed 6 bases, and the junction held 10 bases outside the gene matches. The CDR3 DNA reads as TGCGCCAGCAGCCTATCCGGGACAGGGGTCGGCAATGAGCAGTTCTTC. It specifies CASSLSGTGVGNEQFF.

The V and J genes are TRBV2 and TRBJ2-1, with 12 bases that match TRBD2. Germline CDR1 SNHLY, CDR2 FYNNEI. V lost 6 bases and J lost 0; bases outside the gene matches: 0. This CDR3 is built from 15 residues. DNA of the CDR3: TGTGCCAGCAGGGGACTAGCGGGCTCCTACAATGAGCAGTTCTTC. Translation gives CASRGLAGSYNEQFF.

The V call is TRBV30, the J call TRBJ2-5; D gene unclear. The CDR3 is made up of 15 amino acids. The germline V gene encodes CDR1 GTSNPN and CDR2 SVGIG (reference sequence). The germline V and J ends were trimmed by 0 bases and 5 bases, with 16 bases remaining between them. CDR3 protein: CAWSVPLGVGETQYF. In nucleotides, the CDR3 is TGTGCCTGGAGTGTCCCACTCGGCGTCGGGGAGACCCAGTACTTC.